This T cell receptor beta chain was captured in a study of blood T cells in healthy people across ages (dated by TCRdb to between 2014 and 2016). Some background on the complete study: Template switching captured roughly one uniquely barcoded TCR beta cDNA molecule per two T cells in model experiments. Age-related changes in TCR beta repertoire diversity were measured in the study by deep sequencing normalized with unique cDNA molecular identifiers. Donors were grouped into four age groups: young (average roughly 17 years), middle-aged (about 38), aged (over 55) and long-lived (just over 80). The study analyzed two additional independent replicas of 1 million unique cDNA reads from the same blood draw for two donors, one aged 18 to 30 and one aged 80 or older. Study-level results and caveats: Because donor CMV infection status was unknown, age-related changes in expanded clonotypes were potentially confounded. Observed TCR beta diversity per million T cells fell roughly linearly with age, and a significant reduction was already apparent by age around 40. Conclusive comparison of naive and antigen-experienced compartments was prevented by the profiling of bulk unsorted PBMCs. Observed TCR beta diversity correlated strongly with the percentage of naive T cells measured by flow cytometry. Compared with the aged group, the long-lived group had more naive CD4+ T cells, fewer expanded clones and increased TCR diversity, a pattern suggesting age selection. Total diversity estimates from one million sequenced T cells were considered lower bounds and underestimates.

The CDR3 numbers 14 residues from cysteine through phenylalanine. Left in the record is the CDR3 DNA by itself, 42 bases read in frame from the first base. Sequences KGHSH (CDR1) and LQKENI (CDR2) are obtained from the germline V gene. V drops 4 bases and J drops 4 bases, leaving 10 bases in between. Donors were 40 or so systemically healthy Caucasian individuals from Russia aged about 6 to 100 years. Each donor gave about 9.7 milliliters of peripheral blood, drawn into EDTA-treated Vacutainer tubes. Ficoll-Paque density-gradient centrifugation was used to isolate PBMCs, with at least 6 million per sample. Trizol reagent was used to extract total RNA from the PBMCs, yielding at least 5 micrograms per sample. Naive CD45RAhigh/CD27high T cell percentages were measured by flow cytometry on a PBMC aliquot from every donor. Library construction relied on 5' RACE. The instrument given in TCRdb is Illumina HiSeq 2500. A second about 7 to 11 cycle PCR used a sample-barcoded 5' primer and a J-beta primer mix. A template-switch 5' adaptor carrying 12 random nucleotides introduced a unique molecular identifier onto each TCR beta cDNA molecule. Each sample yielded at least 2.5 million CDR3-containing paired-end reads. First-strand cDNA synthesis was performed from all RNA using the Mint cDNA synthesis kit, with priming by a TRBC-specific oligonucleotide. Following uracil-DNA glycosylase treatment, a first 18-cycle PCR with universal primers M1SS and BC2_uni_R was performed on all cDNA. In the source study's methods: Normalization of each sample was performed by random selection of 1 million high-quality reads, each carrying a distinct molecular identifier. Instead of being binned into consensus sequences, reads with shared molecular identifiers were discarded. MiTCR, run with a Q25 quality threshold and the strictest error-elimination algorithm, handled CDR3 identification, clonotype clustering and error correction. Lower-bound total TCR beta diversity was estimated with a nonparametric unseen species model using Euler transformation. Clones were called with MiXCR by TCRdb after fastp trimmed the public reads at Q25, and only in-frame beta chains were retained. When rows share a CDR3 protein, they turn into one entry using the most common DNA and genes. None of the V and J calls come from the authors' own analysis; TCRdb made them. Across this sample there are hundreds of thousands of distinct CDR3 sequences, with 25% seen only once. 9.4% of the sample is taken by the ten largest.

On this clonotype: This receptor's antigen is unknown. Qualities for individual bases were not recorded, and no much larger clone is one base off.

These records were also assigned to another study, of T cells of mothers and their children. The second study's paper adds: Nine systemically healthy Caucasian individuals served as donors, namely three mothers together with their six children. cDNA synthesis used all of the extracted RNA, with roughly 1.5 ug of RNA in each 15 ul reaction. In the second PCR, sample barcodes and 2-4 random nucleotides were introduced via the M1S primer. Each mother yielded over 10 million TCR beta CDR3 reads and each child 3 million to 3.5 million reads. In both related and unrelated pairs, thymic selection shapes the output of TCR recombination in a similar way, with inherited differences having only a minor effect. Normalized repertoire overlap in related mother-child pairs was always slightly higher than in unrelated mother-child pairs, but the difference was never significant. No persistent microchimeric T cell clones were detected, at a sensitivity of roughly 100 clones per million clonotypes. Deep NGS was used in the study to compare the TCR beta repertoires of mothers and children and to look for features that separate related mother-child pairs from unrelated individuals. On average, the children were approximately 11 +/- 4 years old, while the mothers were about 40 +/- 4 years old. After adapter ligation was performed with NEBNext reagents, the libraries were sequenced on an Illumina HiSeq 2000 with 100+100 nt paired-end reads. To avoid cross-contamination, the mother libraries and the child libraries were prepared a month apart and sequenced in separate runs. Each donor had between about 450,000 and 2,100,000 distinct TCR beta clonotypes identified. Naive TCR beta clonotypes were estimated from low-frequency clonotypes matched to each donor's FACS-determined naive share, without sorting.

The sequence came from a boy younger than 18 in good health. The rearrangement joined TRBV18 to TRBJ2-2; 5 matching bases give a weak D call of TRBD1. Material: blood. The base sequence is TGTGCCAGCTCACACGGACAAGCCACCGGGGAGCTGTTTTTT. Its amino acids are CASSHGQATGELFF.